This T cell receptor beta chain is from a study of cytomegalovirus exposure and HLA in healthy donors. Study details: Of a few hundred genotyped donors, about 80% grouped in the Caucasian-associated ancestry cluster.

A word on this clone: Its antigen is still unknown.

Notes on the study in general: In a later analysis, compared with equally common non-associated chains, HLA-associated beta chains were more expanded. Later work found most CMV-associated TCR beta chains apparently HLA-restricted.

Amplification used 60 Vbeta primers and 13 Jbeta primers. The method was immunoSEQ multiplex PCR; TCRdb's version includes in-frame clones alone and lacks a portion of them. The sample contains more than 90,000 clones, around 74% of which appear only once. There are 15 residues in the CDR3. V trimming: 4 bases; J trimming: 3 bases; junction bases outside the gene matches: 9. Germline loops: CDR1 MRHNA, CDR2 SNTAGT. The sample comprised PBMCs. The rearrangement links TRBV6-4 to TRBJ2-7; 7 bases fit TRBD1. The clonotype originates from a man aged 40-49 years in good health and CMV-seropositive. CDR3 protein: CASSAEPGQNYEQYF. Here the CDR3 DNA reads TGTGCCAGCAGTGCGGAACCGGGACAGAACTACGAGCAGTACTTC.